This TCR beta chain was identified in a study of T cell responses to AZD1222 COVID-19 vaccine. Profiling relied on immunoSEQ multiplex PCR, and the TCRdb table lists in-frame clones only, not all of them. The sample lists roughly 120,000 clones, around 90% occurring once. Germline CDR1 and CDR2: MNHEY and SMNVEV (reference sequence). There are 14 residues in the CDR3. V was trimmed by 5 bases and J by 0 bases, leaving 10 bases between them. The chain is built from TRBV27 and TRBJ1-1; unclear D gene. This sample comprised peripheral blood, obtained 28 days after the second AZD1222 dose. The clonotype comes from an adult who received the AZD1222 COVID-19 vaccine. In nucleotides, the CDR3 is TGTGCCAGCAGTAGGGTCTGGCTGAACACTGAAGCTTTCTTT. It specifies CASSRVWLNTEAFF.